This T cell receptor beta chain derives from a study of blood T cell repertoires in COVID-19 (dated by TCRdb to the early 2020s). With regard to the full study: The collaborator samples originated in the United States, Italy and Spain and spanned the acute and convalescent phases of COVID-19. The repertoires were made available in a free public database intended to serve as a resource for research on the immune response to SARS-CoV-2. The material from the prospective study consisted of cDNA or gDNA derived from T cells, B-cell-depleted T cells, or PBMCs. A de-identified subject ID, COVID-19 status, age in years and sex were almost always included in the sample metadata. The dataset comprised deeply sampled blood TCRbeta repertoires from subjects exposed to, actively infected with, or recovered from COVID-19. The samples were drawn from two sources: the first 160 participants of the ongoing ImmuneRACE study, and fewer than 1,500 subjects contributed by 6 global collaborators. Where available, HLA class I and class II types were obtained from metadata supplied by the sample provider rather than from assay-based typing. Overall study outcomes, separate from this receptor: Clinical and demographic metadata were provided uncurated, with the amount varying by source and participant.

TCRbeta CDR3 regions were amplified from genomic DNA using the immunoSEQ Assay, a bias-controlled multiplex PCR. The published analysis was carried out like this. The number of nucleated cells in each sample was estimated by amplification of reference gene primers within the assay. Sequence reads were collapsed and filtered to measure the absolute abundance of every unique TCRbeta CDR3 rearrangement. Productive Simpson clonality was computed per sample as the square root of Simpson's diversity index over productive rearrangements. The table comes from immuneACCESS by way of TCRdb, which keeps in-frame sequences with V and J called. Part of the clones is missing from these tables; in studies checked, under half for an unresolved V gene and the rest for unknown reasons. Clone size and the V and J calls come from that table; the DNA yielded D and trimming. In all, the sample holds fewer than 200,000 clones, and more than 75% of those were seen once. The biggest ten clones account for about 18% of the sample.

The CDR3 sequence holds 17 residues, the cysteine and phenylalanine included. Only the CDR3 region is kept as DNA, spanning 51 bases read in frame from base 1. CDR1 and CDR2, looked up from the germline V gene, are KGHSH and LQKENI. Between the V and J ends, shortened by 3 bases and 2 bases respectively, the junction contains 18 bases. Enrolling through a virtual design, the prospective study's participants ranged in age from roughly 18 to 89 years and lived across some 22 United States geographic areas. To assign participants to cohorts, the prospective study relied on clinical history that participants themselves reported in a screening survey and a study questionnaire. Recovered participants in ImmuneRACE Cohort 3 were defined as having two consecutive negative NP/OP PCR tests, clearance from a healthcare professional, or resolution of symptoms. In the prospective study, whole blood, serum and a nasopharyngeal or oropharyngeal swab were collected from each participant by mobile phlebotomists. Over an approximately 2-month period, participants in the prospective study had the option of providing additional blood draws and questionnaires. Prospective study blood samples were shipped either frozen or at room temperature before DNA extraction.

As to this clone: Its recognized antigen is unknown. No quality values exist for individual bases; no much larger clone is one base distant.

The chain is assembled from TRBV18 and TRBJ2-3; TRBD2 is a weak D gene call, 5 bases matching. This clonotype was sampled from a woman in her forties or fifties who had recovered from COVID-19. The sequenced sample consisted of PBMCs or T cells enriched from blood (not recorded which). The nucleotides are TGTGCCAGCTCACCCCCTCGGGGTCTAGCTTCCACAGATACGCAGTATTTT. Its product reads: CASSPPRGLASTDTQYF.